The T cell receptor (beta chain) under discussion was sequenced for a study of memory CD4+ T cells and cytomegalovirus serostatus. Study in general: Healthy Belgian adult donors included about nine CMV-positive and some 23 CMV-negative people. Notes on the study in general: A US-trained random forest predicted CMV serostatus with median AUC around 0.9.

CDR1 is MDHEN and CDR2 is SYDVKM in the germline V gene. Deletions cut 5 bases from V and 2 bases from J, with 12 bases between. This CDR3 is built from 14 residues. The sort gate was single viable CD3+CD4+CD8-CD45RO+ cells for memory CD4+ T cells. In the original processing: Out-of-frame sequences were removed, leaving roughly 2,200,000 distinct TCRbeta sequences. Assay used: immunoSEQ multiplex PCR; TCRdb lists only in-frame clones, some missing. For V, J and clone size, that table is used; D and trimming come from the DNA. The sample lists some 50,000 clones, just over 75% occurring once. As to this clone: What it binds is not known.

This chain connects TRBV28 to TRBJ1-2; D gene uncertain. This TCR came from an adult in good health and CMV-seronegative. Sequencing was done on a sample of memory CD4+ T cells from blood. The CDR3 loop reads CASSLIAGNYGYTF. The DNA for the CDR3 is TGTGCCAGCAGTCTCATCGCGGGAAACTATGGCTACACCTTC.